One sample yielded the 24 T cell receptor beta chains listed below, sequenced in a study of cytomegalovirus exposure and HLA in healthy donors. The PCR employed 60 Vbeta primers together with 13 Jbeta primers. This table comes from immunoSEQ multiplex PCR, and its TCRdb copy is limited to in-frame clones, with some not included. In the table there are roughly 88,000 clones, about two thirds of which are singletons. Sequencing was done on a sample of PBMCs. The receptors shown here come from a man aged 50 to 60 in good health and CMV-seronegative.

As to this clone: The sample has other DNA sequences that encode this CDR3 too. The rearrangement links TRBV5-1 to TRBJ2-5; 9 bases map to TRBD1. V lost 0 bases to trimming and J lost 2 bases; unmatched junction nucleotides: 2. This CDR3 has 15 amino acids. Germline loops: CDR1 SGHRS, CDR2 YFSETQ. The CDR3 nucleotides are TGCGCCAGCAGCTTGGGCGGGACAGGGCAAGAGACCCAGTACTTC. This translates into CASSLGGTGQETQYF.

This chain uses TRBV7-8 with TRBJ2-1; the D is unclear. The germline V gene encodes CDR1 SGHVS and CDR2 FQNEAQ. The CDR3 covers 12 residues. The ends were cut back, 6 bases at V and 7 bases at J, with 10 bases in the middle. The CDR3 DNA reads TGTGCCAGCAGACTCCTCCCAAATGAGCAGTTCTTC. Translating gives CASRLLPNEQFF.

This rearrangement joins TRBV4-1 to TRBJ1-1; TRBD1 matches 8 bases. Germline loops: CDR1 MGHRA, CDR2 YSYEKL. The CDR3 extends over 14 amino acids. The V segment lost 0 bases and the J segment 6 bases; nucleotides outside the gene matches: 3. The CDR3 DNA is TGCGCCAGCAGCCAAGATCCAGGGGGCCCTGAAGCTTTCTTT. As protein: CASSQDPGGPEAFF.

The chain couples TRBV7-2 to TRBJ1-2, with D possibly being TRBD1 (6 bases). V shed 5 bases and J shed 3 bases, with 13 bases lying between them. Germline CDR1 SGHTA, CDR2 FQGNSA. The CDR3 is made up of 14 amino acids. CDR3 sequence (DNA): TGTGCCAGCAGCCTAACAGGGCCTTACTATGGCTACACCTTC. Translated, it gives CASSLTGPYYGYTF.

The chain is built from TRBV4-2 and TRBJ2-7; 13 positions match TRBD2. The CDR3 consists of 15 residues. J was trimmed by 0 bases and V by 10 bases; bases with no gene match: 6. Germline CDR1 is LGHNA and CDR2 is YNFKEQ. The CDR3 DNA reads as TGTGCCACCGACGGGACTAGCGGGACCTCCTACGAGCAGTACGTC. This codes for CATDGTSGTSYEQYV.

In DNA form, the CDR3 reads TGTGCCAGCAGTTATTCAGGGCAGAACTACGAGCAGTACTTC. Protein sequence: CASSYSGQNYEQYF. This chain uses TRBV27 with TRBJ2-7; D may be TRBD1 (5 bases). This CDR3 comprises 14 residues. V was clipped by 4 bases and J by 3 bases, with 13 bases between them. Germline V CDR1 and CDR2: MNHEY, SMNVEV (reference sequence).

This clone was observed a handful of times. J is TRBJ2-2 and V is TRBV5-1, with D possibly matching TRBD1 (6 bases). V dropped 2 bases and J dropped 7 bases, with 18 bases sitting between them. There are 16 residues in the CDR3. Germline V gene data show CDR1 as SGHRS and CDR2 as YFSETQ. In DNA form, the CDR3 reads TGCGCCAGCAGCTTTACAGGGCCCGGGCTAGGCGGGGAGCTGTTTTTT. Residues: CASSFTGPGLGGELFF.

This chain joins TRBV20-1 and TRBJ2-5, with TRBD1 as a possible D gene (5 bases). CDR1 and CDR2 (germline): DFQATT, SNEGSKA (reference sequence). With 6 bases removed from V and 3 bases from J, the gap between germline ends came to 5 bases. This CDR3 is built from 10 residues. The DNA for the CDR3 is TGCAGTGCGGACAAAGAGACCCAGTACTTC. Amino acid sequence: CSADKETQYF.

V gene TRBV19 combines with J gene TRBJ1-5; 9 bases agree with TRBD1. V shed 7 bases and J 1 base; nucleotides not matched to a gene: 8. Germline V gene sequence: CDR1 LNHDA, CDR2 SQIVND (reference sequence). This CDR3 is built from 16 residues. The CDR3 reads CASTRDRVWSNQPQHF. DNA of the CDR3: TGTGCCAGTACCCGGGACAGGGTATGGAGCAATCAGCCCCAGCATTTT.

In its sample, this clone was seen a few times. The chain combines TRBV5-1 with TRBJ2-7; D perhaps matches TRBD2 (6 bases). Per the germline V gene, CDR1 is SGHRS and CDR2 is YFSETQ. Trimming cost V 2 bases and J 4 bases, with 13 bases left between them. The CDR3 has 14 amino acids. This chain's CDR3 is CASSLWGESYEQYF. DNA of the CDR3: TGCGCCAGCAGCTTATGGGGGGAATCGTACGAGCAGTACTTC.

J is TRBJ2-7 and V is TRBV28, with 10 bases aligning to TRBD1. The CDR3 loop spans 16 amino acids. The germline V gene encodes CDR1 MDHEN and CDR2 SYDVKM. V was clipped by 7 bases and J by 2 bases; unmatched bases: 11. This CDR3 reads CASIPRTGGNPYEQYF. The CDR3 region has the DNA TGTGCCAGCATCCCTCGGACAGGGGGGAATCCCTACGAGCAGTACTTC.

V usage is TRBV7-5 and J usage is TRBJ2-7; the table assigns TRBD2, which was not confirmed against the DNA. TRBV7-5 is an annotated pseudogene. This CDR3 has 16 residues. CDR3 coding DNA: TGTGTCAGAAGCTTAGCACCGGGGCCAGCGGGAGACGAGCAGTACGTC. Encoded protein: CVRSLAPGPAGDEQYV.

The V gene is TRBV5-1, the J gene TRBJ2-5; 7 nucleotides line up with TRBD1. Trimming at V came to 2 bases and at J to 7 bases, leaving 8 bases not matched to a gene. CDR1 SGHRS and CDR2 YFSETQ come from the germline V gene. The CDR3 is made up of 14 amino acids. This CDR3 is CASSFGQDRGTQYF. The CDR3 coding sequence is TGCGCCAGCAGCTTCGGACAGGACCGCGGGACCCAGTACTTC.

This clone was counted a single time. The rearrangement uses TRBV18 and TRBJ1-3, with a tentative D call TRBD1 (6 bases). Germline V gene sequence: CDR1 KGHSH, CDR2 LQKENI. The germline V and J ends were trimmed by 6 bases and 0 bases, with 18 bases remaining between them. The length of the CDR3 is 17 residues. CDR3 sequence (DNA): TGTGCCAGCTCCCCCTGGGGACATCAGATCTCTGGAAACACCATATATTTT. As protein: CASSPWGHQISGNTIYF.

The chain carries TRBV4-3 and TRBJ2-7; no clear D gene. The CDR3 has 18 residues. Germline V lookup: CDR1 LGHNA, CDR2 YSLEER. V lost 0 bases and J 2 bases, leaving 20 bases between the germline ends. CDR3 loop: CASSQERSLPSHPYEQYF. The CDR3 DNA follows: TGCGCCAGCAGCCAAGAAAGGAGCCTCCCGTCGCATCCCTACGAGCAGTACTTC.

This clone was counted a few times. The gene calls are TRBV6-4 and TRBJ2-2; D not certain. This CDR3 has 14 residues. Trimming removed 0 bases at V and 4 bases at J, with 6 bases between. The germline V gene has CDR1 MRHNA and CDR2 SNTAGT. The CDR3 DNA reads as TGTGCCAGCAGTGACTCGAGCGCCACCGGGGAGCTGTTTTTT. Its translation is CASSDSSATGELFF.

V is TRBV19 and J is TRBJ2-3, with 12 positions matching TRBD2. The CDR3 is made up of 16 amino acids. The V gene end was trimmed by 4 bases and the J gene end by 2 bases; junction bases not matched to a gene: 4. Germline lookup yields CDR1 LNHDA and CDR2 SQIVND (reference sequence). CDR3 amino acids: CASSSRLAGATDTQYF. The CDR3 region has the DNA TGTGCCAGTAGTAGCCGACTAGCGGGGGCCACAGATACGCAGTATTTT. Drawing the rest from reference TRBV19 and TRBJ2-3, the complete variable domain is DGGITQSPKYLFRKEGQNVTLSCEQNLNHDAMYWYRQDPGQGLRLIYYSQIVNDFQKGDIAEGYSVSREKKESFPLTVTSAQKNPTAFYLCASSSRLAGATDTQYFGPGTRLTVL.

The rearrangement links TRBV5-1 to TRBJ2-7; 11 positions match TRBD1. Germline assignment: CDR1 SGHRS and CDR2 YFSETQ. The J segment lost 3 bases and the V segment lost 4 bases, leaving 3 bases of the junction unmatched. The CDR3 is 14 residues long. CDR3 in DNA: TGCGCCAGCAGCCTCGGGACAGGGGGCTACGAGCAGTACTTC. Its protein product is CASSLGTGGYEQYF.

The chain joins TRBV14 to TRBJ1-5; the D gene is possibly TRBD1 (5 bases). Trimming took off 2 bases at V and 7 bases at J, with 15 bases between the two ends. The CDR3 loop spans 15 amino acids. Germline CDR1 reads SGHDN; CDR2 reads FVKESK. The CDR3, as DNA: TGTGCCAGCAGCCAATCCTGGGGCGGGAAACAGCCCCAGCATTTT. Residues: CASSQSWGGKQPQHF.

The chain couples TRBV7-2 to TRBJ1-1; TRBD1 matches 11 bases. Germline lookup yields CDR1 SGHTA and CDR2 FQGNSA. With 5 bases clipped from V and 3 bases from J, the junction kept 5 bases outside the gene matches. This CDR3 is built from 15 residues. CDR3 nucleotide sequence: TGTGCCAGCAGCCCAACGGGACAGGGGGACACTGAAGCTTTCTTT. It encodes CASSPTGQGDTEAFF.

The J gene is TRBJ2-5, the V gene TRBV7-9, with TRBD2 as a possible D gene (5 bases). Trimming took 3 bases from V and 5 from J, leaving 10 bases between them. The CDR3 is 13 amino acids. Germline CDR1 SEHNR, CDR2 FQNEAQ (reference sequence). CDR3 loop: CASSFPGLETQYF. CDR3 DNA: TGTGCCAGCAGCTTCCCGGGATTGGAGACCCAGTACTTC.

The J gene is TRBJ2-7, the V gene TRBV7-6, with TRBD2 identical over 11 bases. V shed 1 base and J 2 bases; nucleotides not matched to a gene: 16. This CDR3 comprises 20 residues. Germline assignment: CDR1 SGHVS and CDR2 FNYEAQ. Here the CDR3 reads CASSLDYSVPGLAGPYEQYV. The CDR3 bases are TGTGCCAGCAGCTTAGACTACTCGGTCCCAGGACTAGCGGGTCCCTACGAGCAGTACGTC.

V and J are TRBV6-6 and TRBJ1-1; D ambiguous. Per the germline V gene, CDR1 is MNHNY and CDR2 is SVGAGI (reference sequence). This CDR3 has 13 residues. V dropped 6 bases and J dropped 0 bases, with 8 bases sitting between them. CDR3 DNA: TGTGCCAGCAGCCTTACAGTGAACACTGAAGCTTTCTTT. Translation: CASSLTVNTEAFF.

This clone was recorded a few times. The V and J genes are TRBV7-9 and TRBJ1-2; 7 nucleotides align to TRBD1. J was trimmed by 4 bases and V by 2 bases; bases with no gene match: 4. The CDR3 extends over 14 amino acids. Germline values: CDR1 SEHNR, CDR2 FQNEAQ (reference sequence). The CDR3 coding sequence is TGTGCCAGCAGCTTAAGGGGGCAGGGCTATGGCTACACCTTC. Its protein product is CASSLRGQGYGYTF.